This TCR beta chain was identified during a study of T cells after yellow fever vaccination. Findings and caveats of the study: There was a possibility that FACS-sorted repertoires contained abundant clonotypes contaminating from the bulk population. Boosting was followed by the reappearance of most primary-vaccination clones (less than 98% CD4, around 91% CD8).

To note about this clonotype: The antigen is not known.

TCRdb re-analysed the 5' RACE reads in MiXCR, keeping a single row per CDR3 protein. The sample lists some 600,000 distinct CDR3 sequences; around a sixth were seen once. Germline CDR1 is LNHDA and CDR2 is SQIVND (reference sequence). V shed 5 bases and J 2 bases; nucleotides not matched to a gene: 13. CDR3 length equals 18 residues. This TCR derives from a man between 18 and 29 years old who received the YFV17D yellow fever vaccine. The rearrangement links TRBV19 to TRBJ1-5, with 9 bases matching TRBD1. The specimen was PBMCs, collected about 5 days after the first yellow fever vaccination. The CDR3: CASSPGTGTAGGNQPQHF. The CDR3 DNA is TGTGCCAGTAGTCCGGGGACAGGGACCGCCGGGGGCAATCAGCCCCAGCATTTT. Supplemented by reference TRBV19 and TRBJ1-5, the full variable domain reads DGGITQSPKYLFRKEGQNVTLSCEQNLNHDAMYWYRQDPGQGLRLIYYSQIVNDFQKGDIAEGYSVSREKKESFPLTVTSAQKNPTAFYLCASSPGTGTAGGNQPQHFGDGTRLSIL.